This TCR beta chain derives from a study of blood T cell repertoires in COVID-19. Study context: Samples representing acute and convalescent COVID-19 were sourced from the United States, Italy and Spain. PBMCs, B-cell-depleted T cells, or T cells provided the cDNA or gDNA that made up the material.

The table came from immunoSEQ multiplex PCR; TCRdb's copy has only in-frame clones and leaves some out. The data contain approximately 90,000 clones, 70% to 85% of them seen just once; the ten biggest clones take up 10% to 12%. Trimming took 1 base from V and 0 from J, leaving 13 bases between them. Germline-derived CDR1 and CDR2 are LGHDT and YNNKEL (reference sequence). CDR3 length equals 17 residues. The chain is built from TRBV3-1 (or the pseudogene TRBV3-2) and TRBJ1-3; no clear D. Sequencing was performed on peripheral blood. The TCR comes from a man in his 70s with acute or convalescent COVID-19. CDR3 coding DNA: TGTGCCAGCAGCCAAGGGGCATCGGGATACTCTGGAAACACCATATATTTT. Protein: CASSQGASGYSGNTIYF.